This T cell receptor (beta chain) was documented in a study of control samples from healthy donors and cancer patients. TCRdb's table, derived via immunoSEQ multiplex PCR, lists solely in-frame clones and lacks some. The data hold 150,000 to 200,000 clones, with approximately 92% observed a single time. The material sequenced was blood. The clonotype originates from a man aged 25-40 years in good health.

The CDR3 sequence: CASSQEEEANQPQHF. CDR3 DNA sequence: TGCGCCAGCAGCCAAGAGGAGGAGGCGAATCAGCCCCAGCATTTT. This chain links TRBV4-1 with TRBJ1-5; D is unresolved. There are 15 residues in the CDR3. The V end was cut by 0 bases, the J end by 4 bases, with 10 bases between. CDR1 and CDR2 from the germline V gene are MGHRA and YSYEKL.